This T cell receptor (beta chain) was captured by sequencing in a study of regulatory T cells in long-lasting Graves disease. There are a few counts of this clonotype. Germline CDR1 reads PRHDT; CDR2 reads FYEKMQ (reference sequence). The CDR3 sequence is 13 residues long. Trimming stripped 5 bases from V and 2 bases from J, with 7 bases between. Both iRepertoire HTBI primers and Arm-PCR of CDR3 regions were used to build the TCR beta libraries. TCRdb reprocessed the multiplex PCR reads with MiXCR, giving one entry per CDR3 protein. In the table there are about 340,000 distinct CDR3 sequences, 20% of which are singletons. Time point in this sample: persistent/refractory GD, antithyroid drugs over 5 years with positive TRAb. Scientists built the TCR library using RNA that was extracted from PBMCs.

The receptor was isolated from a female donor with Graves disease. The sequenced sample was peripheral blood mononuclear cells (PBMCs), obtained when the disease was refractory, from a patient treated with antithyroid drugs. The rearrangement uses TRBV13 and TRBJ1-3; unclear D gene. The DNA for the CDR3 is TGTGCCAGCAGCCTTACTGCTGGAAACACCATATATTTT. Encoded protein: CASSLTAGNTIYF.